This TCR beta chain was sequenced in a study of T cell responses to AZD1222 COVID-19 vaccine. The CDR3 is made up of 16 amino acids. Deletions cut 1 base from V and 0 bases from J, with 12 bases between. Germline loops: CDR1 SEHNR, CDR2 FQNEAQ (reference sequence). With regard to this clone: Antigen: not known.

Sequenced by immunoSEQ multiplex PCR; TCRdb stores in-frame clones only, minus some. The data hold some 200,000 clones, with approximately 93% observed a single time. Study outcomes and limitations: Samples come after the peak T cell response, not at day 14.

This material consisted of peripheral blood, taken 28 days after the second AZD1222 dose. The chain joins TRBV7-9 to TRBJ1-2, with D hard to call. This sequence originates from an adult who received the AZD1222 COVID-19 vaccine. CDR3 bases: TGTGCCAGCAGCTTAGGTCAGGAGATCGCTAACTATGGCTACACCTTC. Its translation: CASSLGQEIANYGYTF.